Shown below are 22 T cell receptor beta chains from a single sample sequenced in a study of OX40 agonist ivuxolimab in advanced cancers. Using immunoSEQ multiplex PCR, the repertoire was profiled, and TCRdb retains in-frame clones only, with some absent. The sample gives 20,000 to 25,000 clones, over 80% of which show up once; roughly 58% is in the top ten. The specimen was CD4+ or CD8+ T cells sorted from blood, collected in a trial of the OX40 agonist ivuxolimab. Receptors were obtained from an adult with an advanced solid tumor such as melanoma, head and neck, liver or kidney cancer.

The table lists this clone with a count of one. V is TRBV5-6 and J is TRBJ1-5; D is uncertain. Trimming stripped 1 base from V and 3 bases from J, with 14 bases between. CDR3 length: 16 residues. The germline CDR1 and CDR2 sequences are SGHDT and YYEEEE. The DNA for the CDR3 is TGTGCCAGCAGCTTGTCGGCCGGATGGATCAATCAGCCCCAGCATTTT. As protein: CASSLSAGWINQPQHF.

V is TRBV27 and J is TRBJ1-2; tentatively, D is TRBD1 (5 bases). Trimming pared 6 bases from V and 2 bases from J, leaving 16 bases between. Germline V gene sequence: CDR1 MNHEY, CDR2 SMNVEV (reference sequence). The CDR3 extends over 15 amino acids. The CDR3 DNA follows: TGTGCCAGCAGCCCATATCCACAGGCCAACTATGGCTACACCTTC. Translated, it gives CASSPYPQANYGYTF.

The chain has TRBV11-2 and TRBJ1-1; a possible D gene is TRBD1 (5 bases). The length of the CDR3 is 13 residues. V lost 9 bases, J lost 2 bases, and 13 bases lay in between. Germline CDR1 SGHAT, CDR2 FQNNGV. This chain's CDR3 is CASLRGPNTEAFF. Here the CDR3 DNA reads TGTGCCAGTTTGAGGGGCCCAAACACTGAAGCTTTCTTT. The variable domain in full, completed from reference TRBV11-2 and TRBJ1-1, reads EAGVAQSPRYKIIEKRQSVAFWCNPISGHATLYWYQQILGQGPKLLIQFQNNGVVDDSQLPKDRFSAERLKGVDSTLKIQPAKLEDSAVYLCASLRGPNTEAFFGQGTRLTVV.

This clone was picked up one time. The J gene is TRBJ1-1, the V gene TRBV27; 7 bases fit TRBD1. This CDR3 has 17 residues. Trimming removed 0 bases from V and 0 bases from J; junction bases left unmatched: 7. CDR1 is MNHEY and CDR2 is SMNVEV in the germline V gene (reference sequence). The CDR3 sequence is CASSLSRPGGLNTEAFF. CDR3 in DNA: TGTGCCAGCAGTTTATCACGGCCAGGGGGGTTGAACACTGAAGCTTTCTTT.

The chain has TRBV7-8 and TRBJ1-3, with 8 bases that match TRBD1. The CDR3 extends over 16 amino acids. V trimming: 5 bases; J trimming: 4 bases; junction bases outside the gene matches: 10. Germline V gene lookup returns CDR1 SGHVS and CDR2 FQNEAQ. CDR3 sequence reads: CASSPETGAGGNTIYF. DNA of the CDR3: TGTGCCAGCAGCCCAGAGACAGGGGCAGGGGGAAACACCATATATTTT.

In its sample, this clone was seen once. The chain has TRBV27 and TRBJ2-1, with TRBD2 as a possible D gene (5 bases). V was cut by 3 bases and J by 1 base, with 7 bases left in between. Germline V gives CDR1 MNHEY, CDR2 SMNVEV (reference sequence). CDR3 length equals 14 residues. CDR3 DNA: TGTGCCAGCAGTTTCGGGGTGTCCTACAATGAGCAGTTCTTC. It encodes CASSFGVSYNEQFF.

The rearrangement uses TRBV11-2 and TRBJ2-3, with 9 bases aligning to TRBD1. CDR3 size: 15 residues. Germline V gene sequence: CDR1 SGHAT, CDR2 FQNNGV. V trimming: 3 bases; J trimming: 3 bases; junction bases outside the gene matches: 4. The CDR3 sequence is CASSLGQGLTDTQYF. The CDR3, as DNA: TGTGCCAGCAGCTTGGGACAGGGTTTGACAGATACGCAGTATTTT.

CDR3: CASSRPSGTEYEQYF. The CDR3 DNA sequence: TGTGCCAGCAGCCGCCCGTCCGGGACAGAATACGAGCAGTACTTC. The chain recombines TRBV7-8 with TRBJ2-7, with TRBD1 identical over 7 bases. The CDR3 runs 15 residues. The J segment lost 4 bases and the V segment lost 5 bases, leaving 11 bases of the junction unmatched. Per germline, CDR1 SGHVS and CDR2 FQNEAQ. The variable domain in full, completed from reference TRBV7-8 and TRBJ2-7, reads GAGVSQSPRYKVAKRGQDVALRCDPISGHVSLFWYQQALGQGPEFLTYFQNEAQLDKSGLPSDRFFAERPEGSVSTLKIQRTQQEDSAVYLCASSRPSGTEYEQYFGPGTRLTVT.

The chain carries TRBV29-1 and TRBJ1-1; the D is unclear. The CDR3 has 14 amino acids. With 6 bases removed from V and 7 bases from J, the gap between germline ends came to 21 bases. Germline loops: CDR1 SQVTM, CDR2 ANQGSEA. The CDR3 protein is CSVLRTEIGDEAFF. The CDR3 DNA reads TGCAGCGTGTTAAGGACGGAGATTGGAGATGAAGCTTTCTTT.

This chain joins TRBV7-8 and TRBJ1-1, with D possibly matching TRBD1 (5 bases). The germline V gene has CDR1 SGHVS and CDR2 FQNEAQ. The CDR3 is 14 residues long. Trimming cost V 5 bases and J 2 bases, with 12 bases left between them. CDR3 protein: CASSPGLLNTEAFF. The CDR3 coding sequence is TGTGCCAGCAGCCCGGGACTGCTAAACACTGAAGCTTTCTTT.

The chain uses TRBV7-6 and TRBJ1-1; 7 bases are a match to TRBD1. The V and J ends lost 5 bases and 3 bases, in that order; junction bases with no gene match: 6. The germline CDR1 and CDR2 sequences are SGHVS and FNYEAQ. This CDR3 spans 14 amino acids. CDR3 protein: CASSDTGVDTEAFF. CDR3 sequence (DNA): TGTGCCAGCAGCGACACAGGGGTGGACACTGAAGCTTTCTTT.

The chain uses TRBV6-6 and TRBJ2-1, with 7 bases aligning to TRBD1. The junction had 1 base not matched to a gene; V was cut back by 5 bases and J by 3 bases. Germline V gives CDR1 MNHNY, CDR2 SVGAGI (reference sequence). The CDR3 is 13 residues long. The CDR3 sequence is CASSRDSYNEQFF. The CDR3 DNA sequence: TGTGCCAGCAGTCGGGACAGCTACAATGAGCAGTTCTTC.

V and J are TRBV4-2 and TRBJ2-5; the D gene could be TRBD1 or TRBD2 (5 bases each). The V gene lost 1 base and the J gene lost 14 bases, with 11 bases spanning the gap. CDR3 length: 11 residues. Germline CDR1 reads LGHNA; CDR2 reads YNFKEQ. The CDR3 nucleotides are TGTGCCAGCAGCCAAGTTGGGGGTCGTTACTTC. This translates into CASSQVGGRYF.

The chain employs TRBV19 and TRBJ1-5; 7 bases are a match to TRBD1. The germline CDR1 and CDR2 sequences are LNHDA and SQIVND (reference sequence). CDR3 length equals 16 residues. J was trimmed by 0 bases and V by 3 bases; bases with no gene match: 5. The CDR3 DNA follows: TGTGCCAGTAGTATCCGGGACAGCTATAGCAATCAGCCCCAGCATTTT. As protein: CASSIRDSYSNQPQHF.

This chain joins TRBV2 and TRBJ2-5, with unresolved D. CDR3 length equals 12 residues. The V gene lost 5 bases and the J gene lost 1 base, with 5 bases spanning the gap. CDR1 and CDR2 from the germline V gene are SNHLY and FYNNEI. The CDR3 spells CASSSLQETQYF. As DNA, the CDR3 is TGTGCCAGCAGTTCGCTCCAAGAGACCCAGTACTTC.

The CDR3 here is CSVRDSSSGYTF. The CDR3, as DNA: TGCAGCGTACGGGACAGTTCAAGTGGCTACACCTTC. This chain uses TRBV29-1 with TRBJ1-2; 7 bases match TRBD1. The CDR3 has 12 residues. Trimming removed 6 bases from V and 7 bases from J; junction bases left unmatched: 8. CDR1 and CDR2 from the germline V gene are SQVTM and ANQGSEA. Full variable domain (outside the CDR3, taken from reference TRBV29-1 and TRBJ1-2): SAVISQKPSRDICQRGTSLTIQCQVDSQVTMMFWYRQQPGQSLTLIATANQGSEATYESGFVIDKFPISRPNLTFSTLTVSNMSPEDSSIYLCSVRDSSSGYTFGSGTRLTVV.

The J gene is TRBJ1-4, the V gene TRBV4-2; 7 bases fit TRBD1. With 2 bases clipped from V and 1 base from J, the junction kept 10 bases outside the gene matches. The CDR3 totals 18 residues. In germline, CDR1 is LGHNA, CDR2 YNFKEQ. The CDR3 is CASSQRDDRDRTNEKLFF. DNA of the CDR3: TGTGCCAGCAGCCAAAGGGATGACAGGGATAGAACTAATGAAAAACTGTTTTTT.

The CDR3 sequence is CASSIGFGSPLHF. CDR3 sequence (DNA): TGTGCCAGTAGTATAGGCTTCGGGTCACCCCTCCACTTT. The J gene is TRBJ1-6, the V gene TRBV19; no definite D call. CDR3 length: 13 amino acids. V shed 1 base and J shed 10 bases, with 8 bases lying between them. From germline, CDR1 is LNHDA and CDR2 SQIVND (reference sequence). Full variable domain (missing parts from reference TRBV19 and TRBJ1-6): DGGITQSPKYLFRKEGQNVTLSCEQNLNHDAMYWYRQDPGQGLRLIYYSQIVNDFQKGDIAEGYSVSREKKESFPLTVTSAQKNPTAFYLCASSIGFGSPLHFGNGTRLTVT.

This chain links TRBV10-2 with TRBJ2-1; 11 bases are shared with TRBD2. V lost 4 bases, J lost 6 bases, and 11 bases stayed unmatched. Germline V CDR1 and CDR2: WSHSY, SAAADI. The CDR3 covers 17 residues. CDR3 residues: CASSVSGGAVFSNEQFF. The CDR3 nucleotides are TGCGCCAGCAGTGTTAGCGGGGGGGCCGTTTTCTCCAATGAGCAGTTCTTC.

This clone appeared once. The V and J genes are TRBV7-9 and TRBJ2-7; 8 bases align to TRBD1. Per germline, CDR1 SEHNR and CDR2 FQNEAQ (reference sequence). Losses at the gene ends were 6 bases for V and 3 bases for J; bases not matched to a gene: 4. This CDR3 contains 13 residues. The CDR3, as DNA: TGTGCCAGCAGTGGACAGGGCGTCTACGAGCAGTACTTC. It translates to CASSGQGVYEQYF.

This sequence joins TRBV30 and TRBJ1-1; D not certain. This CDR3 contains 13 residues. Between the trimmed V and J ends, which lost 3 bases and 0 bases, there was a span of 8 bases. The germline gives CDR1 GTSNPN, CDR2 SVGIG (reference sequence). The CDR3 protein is CAWSFDMNTEAFF. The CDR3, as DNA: TGTGCCTGGAGCTTTGACATGAACACTGAAGCTTTCTTT.

The CDR3 reads CASSYREETQYF. DNA of the CDR3: TGTGCCAGCAGTTACCGAGAAGAGACCCAGTACTTC. The chain links TRBV6-6 to TRBJ2-5, with D unresolved. In germline, CDR1 is MNHNY, CDR2 SVGAGI (reference sequence). CDR3 size: 12 residues. The V end lost 2 bases, the J end lost 3 bases, and 4 bases lay between the germline ends.